This TCR beta chain was sequenced for a study of T cell responses to AZD1222 COVID-19 vaccine. Study-level findings and limits: Repertoire collection took place solely once the T cell response had peaked. Clonal diversity was possibly underestimated, and the donors were mostly white British, with more females. Dominant CD4 TCR responses targeted spike regions 160-218 and 743-854. The study found Spike-specific TCR breadth and depth rose after two AZD1222 doses.

As concerns this clone: Its specificity is unknown.

Profiled with immunoSEQ multiplex PCR; TCRdb holds only in-frame clones, not every one. Here the sample spans tens of thousands of clones, less than 90% being singletons. The CDR3 consists of 16 residues. The ends lost 3 bases at V and 5 bases at J; junction bases unmatched: 5. Per germline, CDR1 MNHEY and CDR2 SMNVEV (reference sequence). The sequencing used peripheral blood, collected on day 0 of AZD1222 vaccination. This TCR derives from an adult in good health. The rearrangement uses TRBV27 and TRBJ2-2, with 11 bases matching TRBD1. The CDR3, as DNA: TGTGCCAGCAGTTTGAGGGGGACAGGGGGAACCGGGGAGCTGTTTTTT. Protein sequence: CASSLRGTGGTGELFF.